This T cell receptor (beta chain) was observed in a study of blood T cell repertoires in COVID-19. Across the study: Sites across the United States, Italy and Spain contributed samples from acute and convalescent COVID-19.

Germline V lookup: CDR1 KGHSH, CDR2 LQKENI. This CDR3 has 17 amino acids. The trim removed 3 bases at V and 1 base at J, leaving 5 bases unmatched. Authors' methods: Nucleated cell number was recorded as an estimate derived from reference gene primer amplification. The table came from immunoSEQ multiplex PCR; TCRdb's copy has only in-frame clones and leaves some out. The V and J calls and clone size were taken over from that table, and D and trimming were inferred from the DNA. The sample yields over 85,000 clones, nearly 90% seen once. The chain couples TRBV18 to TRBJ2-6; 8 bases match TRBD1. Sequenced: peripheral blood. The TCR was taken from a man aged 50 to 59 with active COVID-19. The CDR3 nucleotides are TGTGCCAGCTCACCGCAGGGGGCGGGTTCTGGGGCCAACGTCCTGACTTTC. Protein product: CASSPQGAGSGANVLTF.